One sample yielded the 16 T cell receptor beta chains listed below, sequenced in a study of early T cells in non-severe SARS-CoV-2 infection. Via MiXCR, TCRdb re-called the 5' RACE reads, giving one row per CDR3 protein. The sample holds more than 60,000 distinct CDR3 sequences, about 9% seen once. Source material: whole blood. The receptor source for this set is an adult who was a healthcare worker with PCR-confirmed SARS-CoV-2 infection or an uninfected control (not recorded which).

The rearrangement links TRBV6-1 to TRBJ1-1; 7 bases are shared with TRBD1. This CDR3 is 14 amino acids long. Germline V gene sequence: CDR1 MNHNS, CDR2 SASEGT. V shed 1 base and J 7 bases; nucleotides not matched to a gene: 6. The CDR3 region is CASSEGAQGSEAFF. Here the CDR3 DNA reads TGTGCCAGCAGTGAAGGTGCACAGGGGAGTGAAGCTTTCTTT.

This clonotype was seen at least ten times. This chain joins TRBV2 and TRBJ2-1; TRBD1 matches at 7 bases. Germline-derived CDR1 and CDR2 are SNHLY and FYNNEI. This CDR3 contains 14 residues. The junction had 9 bases not matched to a gene; V was cut back by 9 bases and J by 4 bases. CDR3 in amino acids: CARSRDREYNEQFF. CDR3 nucleotide sequence: TGTGCCAGGAGCCGGGACAGAGAATACAATGAGCAGTTCTTC. The full variable domain, in which reference TRBV2 and TRBJ2-1 provide the parts outside the CDR3, is EPEVTQTPSHQVTQMGQEVILRCVPISNHLYFYWYRQILGQKVEFLVSFYNNEISEKSEIFDDQFSVERPDGSNFTLKIRSTKLEDSAMYFCARSRDREYNEQFFGPGTRLTVL.

This clonotype was seen at least ten times. The CDR3 loop reads CASSPDTDTQYF. CDR3 sequence (DNA): TGTGCCAGCAGCCCGGACACAGATACGCAGTATTTT. This sequence joins TRBV7-9 and TRBJ2-3, with no clear D. In germline, CDR1 is SEHNR, CDR2 FQNEAQ (reference sequence). V shed 5 bases and J shed 2 bases, with 5 bases lying between them. This CDR3 is 12 amino acids long.

This clonotype has ten or more counts. V usage is TRBV6-6 and J usage is TRBJ1-1; D is undetermined. Looked up from germline, CDR1 is MNHNY and CDR2 is SVGAGI (reference sequence). The CDR3 sequence is 13 residues long. The V end lost 4 bases, the J end lost 1 base, and 7 bases lay between the germline ends. CDR3 region: CASSLQQNTEAFF. CDR3 nucleotide sequence: TGTGCCAGCAGTTTACAGCAGAACACTGAAGCTTTCTTT.

This clonotype was seen a handful of times. V gene TRBV12-3 or TRBV12-4 combines with J gene TRBJ1-2; 7 bases map to TRBD1. V was clipped by 4 bases and J by 8 bases; unmatched bases: 4. The CDR3 has 12 amino acids. The CDR3, as DNA: TGTGCCAGCAGTTCGAGGACAGGCGGCTACACCTTC. This gives the protein CASSSRTGGYTF.

The chain recombines TRBV20-1 with TRBJ2-6, with TRBD1 as a possible D gene (5 bases). The germline V and J ends were trimmed by 2 bases and 4 bases, with 12 bases remaining between them. This CDR3 has 15 residues. Germline V gene sequence: CDR1 DFQATT, CDR2 SNEGSKA (reference sequence). As DNA, the CDR3 is TGCAGTGCTAGATTACCAGGGAAAGGGGCCAACGTCCTGACTTTC. It is translated as CSARLPGKGANVLTF.

The chain links TRBV5-6 to TRBJ1-5; D is possibly TRBD1 (5 bases). This CDR3 is 13 amino acids long. Looked up from germline, CDR1 is SGHDT and CDR2 is YYEEEE. V dropped 2 bases and J dropped 7 bases, with 10 bases sitting between them. The chain's CDR3 is CASSLTGGQPQHF. In DNA form, the CDR3 reads TGTGCCAGCAGCTTAACTGGGGGGCAGCCCCAGCATTTT.

The chain carries TRBV6-5 and TRBJ2-7, with D perhaps matching TRBD2 (5 bases). The V gene lost 8 bases and the J gene lost 2 bases, with 13 bases spanning the gap. The germline gives CDR1 MNHEY, CDR2 SVGAGI. The CDR3 runs to 13 residues. The CDR3 DNA follows: TGTGCCAGCGGGCCTAGAGGGACCTACGAGCAGTACTTC. Protein product: CASGPRGTYEQYF.

This clonotype was counted between two and nine times. V and J are TRBV6-6 and TRBJ2-1, with 11 bases fitting TRBD2. Losses at the gene ends were 6 bases for V and 3 bases for J; bases not matched to a gene: 10. CDR3 length: 17 amino acids. From germline, CDR1 is MNHNY and CDR2 SVGAGI (reference sequence). The CDR3 nucleotides read TGTGCCAGCAGCCCTCCCGGGACTAGCGGTGACTACAATGAGCAGTTCTTC. Translated: CASSPPGTSGDYNEQFF.

The chain uses TRBV6-5 and TRBJ2-3, with 12 bases aligning to TRBD2. The CDR3 is 16 residues long. Germline loops: CDR1 MNHEY, CDR2 SVGAGI. J lost 3 bases, V lost 8 bases, and 9 bases had no gene match. This CDR3 reads CASWSSGRAGTDTQYF. DNA of the CDR3: TGTGCCAGCTGGTCTAGCGGGAGGGCTGGGACAGATACGCAGTATTTT.

This chain links TRBV20-1 with TRBJ1-1; 10 bases line up with TRBD1. Germline V gives CDR1 DFQATT, CDR2 SNEGSKA (reference sequence). J was trimmed by 5 bases and V by 3 bases; bases with no gene match: 9. The CDR3 has 15 amino acids. The CDR3 region has the DNA TGCAGTGCTAGTGGCTGGGGACAGGGGAGTACTGAAGCTTTCTTT. Protein product: CSASGWGQGSTEAFF.

This clonotype has a handful of counts. The CDR3 here is CSVPSGNVQTQYF. CDR3 sequence (DNA): TGCAGCGTCCCTAGCGGGAATGTGCAGACCCAGTACTTC. V is TRBV29-1 and J is TRBJ2-5, with TRBD2 matching over 9 bases. This CDR3 contains 13 residues. Germline assignment: CDR1 SQVTM and CDR2 ANQGSEA. Trimming removed 6 bases from V and 6 bases from J; junction bases left unmatched: 8.

This clonotype has a count of ten or more. The chain combines TRBV5-1 with TRBJ1-6; 7 bases align to TRBD1. Looked up from germline, CDR1 is SGHRS and CDR2 is YFSETQ. CDR3 length: 14 amino acids. J was trimmed by 5 bases and V by 3 bases; bases with no gene match: 2. The DNA for the CDR3 is TGCGCCAGCAGCTGGGGACAGAATAATTCACCCCTCCACTTT. Translation gives CASSWGQNNSPLHF. The full variable domain, in which reference TRBV5-1 and TRBJ1-6 provide the parts outside the CDR3, is KAGVTQTPRYLIKTRGQQVTLSCSPISGHRSVSWYQQTPGQGLQFLFEYFSETQRNKGNFPGRFSGRQFSNSRSEMNVSTLELGDSALYLCASSWGQNNSPLHFGNGTRLTVT.

This clonotype was detected only a few times. The chain joins TRBV20-1 to TRBJ2-1, with a possible D match to TRBD1 (5 bases). Between the trimmed V and J ends, which lost 5 bases and 5 bases, there was a span of 7 bases. The CDR3 is 11 residues long. Germline V CDR1 and CDR2: DFQATT, SNEGSKA (reference sequence). CDR3 residues: CSARQHNEQFF. CDR3 coding DNA: TGCAGTGCTCGACAGCACAATGAGCAGTTCTTC.

The sample holds a few counts of this clonotype. This chain's CDR3 is CASSLGQGLYEQYF. The CDR3 nucleotides read TGTGCCAGCAGCTTAGGGCAGGGTCTGTACGAGCAGTACTTC. J is TRBJ2-7 and V is TRBV7-2, with D tentatively TRBD1 (5 bases). V was pared by 1 base and J by 4 bases, with 11 bases between. This CDR3 spans 14 amino acids. Germline-derived CDR1 and CDR2 are SGHTA and FQGNSA.

This clonotype has ten or more counts. The chain links TRBV5-1 to TRBJ1-4; possibly TRBD1 for D (6 bases). The V end was cut by 0 bases, the J end by 5 bases, with 8 bases between. Germline-derived CDR1 and CDR2 are SGHRS and YFSETQ. CDR3 length: 14 amino acids. CDR3 bases: TGCGCCAGCAGCTTGGATGGACAGAATGAAAAACTGTTTTTT. This sequence encodes CASSLDGQNEKLFF.